Given below is one T cell receptor (beta chain) in context. Antigen: not known. The sample is drawn from a study of memory CD4+ T cells and cytomegalovirus serostatus. Study background: Of the healthy Belgian adults, fewer than 10 were CMV seropositive and approximately 24 seronegative.

The sort gate was single viable CD3+CD4+CD8-CD45RO+ cells for memory CD4+ T cells. This table comes from immunoSEQ multiplex PCR, and its TCRdb copy is limited to in-frame clones, with some not included. The table shows fewer than 35,000 clones, with 75% to 85% occurring only once. V gave up 1 base and J gave up 4 bases; unmatched junction bases: 3. Looked up from germline, CDR1 is GTSNPN and CDR2 is SVGIG (reference sequence). The CDR3 extends over 13 amino acids. General observations from the study: Each of 65 to 70 CMV-associated TCRbeta sequences occurred in one to five individuals. Suggested: most of the CMV-linked TCR signature lies in CD4+ memory cells.

This chain joins TRBV30 and TRBJ1-1; 7 bases agree with TRBD1. Sequencing used memory CD4+ T cells from blood. This receptor was identified in an adult in good health and CMV-seronegative. The CDR3 region is CAWSGQGATEAFF. The CDR3 DNA reads as TGTGCCTGGAGTGGACAGGGTGCCACTGAAGCTTTCTTT.